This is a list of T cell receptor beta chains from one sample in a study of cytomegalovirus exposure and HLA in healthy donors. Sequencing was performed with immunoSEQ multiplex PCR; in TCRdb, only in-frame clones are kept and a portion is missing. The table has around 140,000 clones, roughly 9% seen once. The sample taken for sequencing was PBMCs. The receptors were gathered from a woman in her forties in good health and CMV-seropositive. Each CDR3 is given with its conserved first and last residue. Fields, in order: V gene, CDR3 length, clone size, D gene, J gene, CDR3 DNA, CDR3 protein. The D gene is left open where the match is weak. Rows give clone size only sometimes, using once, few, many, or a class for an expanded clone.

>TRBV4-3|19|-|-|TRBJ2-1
TGCGCCAGCAGCCAAGCTCGGGCGGGGGCGCAACGAGACGACAATGAGCAGTTCTTC
CASSQARAGAQRDDNEQFF
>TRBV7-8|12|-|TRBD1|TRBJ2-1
TGTGCCAGCAGCATGACAGGGGATGAGCAGTTCTTC
CASSMTGDEQFF
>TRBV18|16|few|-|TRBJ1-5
TGTGCCAGCTCACCAACCGGGGAAAGTCGCAATCAGCCCCAGCATTTT
CASSPTGESRNQPQHF
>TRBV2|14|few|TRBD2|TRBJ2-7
TGTGCCAGCGGGAGGATAGCGGGGAACTACGAGCAGTACTTC
CASGRIAGNYEQYF
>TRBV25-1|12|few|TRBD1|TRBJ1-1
TGTGCCAGCAGTCGCCCAGGGGGCGAAGCTTTCTTT
CASSRPGGEAFF
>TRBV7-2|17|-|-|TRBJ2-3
TGTGCCAGCAGCTTAGGTGGTCGGCAGGGGCTTGCAGATACGCAGTATTTT
CASSLGGRQGLADTQYF
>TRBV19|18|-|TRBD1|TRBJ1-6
TGTGCCAGTAGTATAGCGTTAAGGGACAGGGGATGGAATTCACCCCTCCACTTT
CASSIALRDRGWNSPLHF
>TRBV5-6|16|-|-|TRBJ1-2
TGTGCCAGCAGCCACAAGCAGGGAAGCCCTTGGGAAGGCTACACCTTC
CASSHKQGSPWEGYTF
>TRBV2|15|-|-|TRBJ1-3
TGTGCCAGCATTGAACAGGCAGGCTCTGGAAACACCATATATTTT
CASIEQAGSGNTIYF
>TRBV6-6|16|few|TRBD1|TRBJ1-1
TGTGCCAGCAGTTACGGACAGGGGGCTAGGAACACTGAAGCTTTCTTT
CASSYGQGARNTEAFF
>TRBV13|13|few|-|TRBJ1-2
TGTGCCAGCAGCTCTATGGACATCTATGGCTACACCTTC
CASSSMDIYGYTF
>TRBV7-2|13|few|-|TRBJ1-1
TGTGCCAGCAGCGCGTCTCGAAGCACTGAAGCTTTCTTT
CASSASRSTEAFF
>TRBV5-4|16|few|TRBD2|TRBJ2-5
TGTGCCAGCAGCCCGGGGACTAGCGGGGGTCTTGAGACCCAGTACTTC
CASSPGTSGGLETQYF
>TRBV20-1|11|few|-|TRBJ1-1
TGCAGTGCTTTCAGGGGATGGGGGGCTTTCTTT
CSAFRGWGAFF
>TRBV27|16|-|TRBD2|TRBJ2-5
TGTGCCAGCAGCCAGGGACTAGAGGGACTAAGTGAGACCCAGTACTTC
CASSQGLEGLSETQYF
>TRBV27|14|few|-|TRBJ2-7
TGTGCCAGCAGTTTACTCGCAGGGGTAAAAGAGCAGTACTTC
CASSLLAGVKEQYF
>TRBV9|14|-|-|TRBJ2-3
TGTGCCAGCAGCGTAGCGACTAGCACAGATACGCAGTATTTT
CASSVATSTDTQYF
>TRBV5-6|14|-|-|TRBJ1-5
TGTGCCAGCAGCGCCGGGACACATAATCAGCCCCAGCATTTT
CASSAGTHNQPQHF
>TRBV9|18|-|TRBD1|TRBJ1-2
TGTGCCAGCAGCGTTCCCGCGGGACAGCCCTTAAGTAGTTTTGGCTACACCTTC
CASSVPAGQPLSSFGYTF
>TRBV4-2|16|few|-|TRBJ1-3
TGTGCCAGCAGCTTGGGCCCCCCAGGGTCTGGAAACACCATATATTTT
CASSLGPPGSGNTIYF
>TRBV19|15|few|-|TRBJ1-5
TGTGCCAGTAGTATGAAACAGGGAAGCAATCAGCCCCAGCATTTT
CASSMKQGSNQPQHF
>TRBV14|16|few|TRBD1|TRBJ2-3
TGTGCCAGCAGCCAAGACCTACAGGGGGCTATGGATACGCAGTATTTT
CASSQDLQGAMDTQYF
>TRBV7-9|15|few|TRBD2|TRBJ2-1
TGTGCCAGCAGCTCCGGCCCTAGCGGGGACAATGAGCAGTTCTTC
CASSSGPSGDNEQFF
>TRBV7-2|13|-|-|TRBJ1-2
TGTGCCAGCAGCTTATTACCCGGGGAGGGCTACACCTTC
CASSLLPGEGYTF
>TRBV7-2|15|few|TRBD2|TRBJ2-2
TGTGCCAGCAGCTACAGCGGGGGGAACACCGGGGAGCTGTTTTTT
CASSYSGGNTGELFF
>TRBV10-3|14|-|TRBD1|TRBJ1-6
TGTGCCATCTCCCCCGGACAGGGGAATTCTCCCCTCCACTTT
CAISPGQGNSPLHF
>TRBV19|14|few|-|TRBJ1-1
TGTGCCAGTAGTATAGGACAGCAGAACACTGAAGCTTTCTTT
CASSIGQQNTEAFF
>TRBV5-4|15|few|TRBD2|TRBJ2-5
TGTGCCAGCAGCCGACTAGCGGGGGGGCTAGAGACCCAGTACTTC
CASSRLAGGLETQYF
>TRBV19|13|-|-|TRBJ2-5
TGTGCCAGTAGGAAGACTTACGGTGAGACCCAGTACTTC
CASRKTYGETQYF
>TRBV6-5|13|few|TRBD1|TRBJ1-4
TGTGCCAGCAAGGACAGGTTTAATGAAAAACTGTTTTTT
CASKDRFNEKLFF
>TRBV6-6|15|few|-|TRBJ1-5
TGTGCCAGCAGCCCCGGGAGGGGGAGCAATCAGCCCCAGCATTTT
CASSPGRGSNQPQHF
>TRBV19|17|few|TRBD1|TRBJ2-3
TGTGCCAGTAGTATAGTGGGGGGACAGGGGGCCACAGATACGCAGTATTTT
CASSIVGGQGATDTQYF
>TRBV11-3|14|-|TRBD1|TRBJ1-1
TGTGCCAGCAGCTTCCAGGGGGCAAACACTGAAGCTTTCTTT
CASSFQGANTEAFF
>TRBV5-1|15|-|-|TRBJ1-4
TGCGCCAGCAGCTCCCAGGGGCCCGAAGGGGAAAAACTGTTTTTT
CASSSQGPEGEKLFF
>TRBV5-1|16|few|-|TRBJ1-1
TGCGCCAGCAGCTTAAACACACCCGTCGGGGACACTGAAGCTTTCTTT
CASSLNTPVGDTEAFF
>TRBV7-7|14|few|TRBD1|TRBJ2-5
TGTGCCAGCAGCCTAGACAGGGGGCAAGAGACCCAGTACTTC
CASSLDRGQETQYF
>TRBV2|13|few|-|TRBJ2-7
TGTGCCAGCACTCTGAGTTTCTCCTACGAGCAGTACTTC
CASTLSFSYEQYF
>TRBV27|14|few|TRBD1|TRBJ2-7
TGTGCCAGCAGCCGGACAGGGACGCGGTCTCATGAGTACTTC
CASSRTGTRSHEYF
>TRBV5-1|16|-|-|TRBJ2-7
TGCGCCAGCAGCTTGGACTTGGGGGCCTTTTCCTACGAGCAGTACTTC
CASSLDLGAFSYEQYF
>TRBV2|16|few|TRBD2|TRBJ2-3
TGTGCCAGCAGTGAAGGTAGCGGGGTGCGTGGGCATACGCAGTATTTT
CASSEGSGVRGHTQYF
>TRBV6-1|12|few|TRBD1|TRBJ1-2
TGTGCCAGGGGGGACAGAGCCTATGGCTACACCTTC
CARGDRAYGYTF
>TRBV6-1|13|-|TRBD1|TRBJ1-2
TGTGCCAGCAGTGAAGACAGGGGCTATGGCTACACCTTC
CASSEDRGYGYTF
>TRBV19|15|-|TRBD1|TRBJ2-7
TGTGCCAGTAGTATCCAGGTGGGACAGTACTACGAGCAGTACTTC
CASSIQVGQYYEQYF
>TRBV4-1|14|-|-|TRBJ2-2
TGCGCCAGCAGCCCAGACAGGTACACCGGGGAGCTGTTTTTT
CASSPDRYTGELFF
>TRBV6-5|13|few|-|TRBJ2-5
TGTGCCAGCTGCTTCGGAGGGGTGGAGACCCAGTACTTC
CASCFGGVETQYF
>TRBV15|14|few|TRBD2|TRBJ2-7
TGTGCCACCAGCAGAGGCGGGGGGTCCTACGAGCAGTACTTC
CATSRGGGSYEQYF
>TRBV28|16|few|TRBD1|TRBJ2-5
TGTGCCAGCGGGACGACCGGGACAGGGTTAATGGAGACCCAGTACTTC
CASGTTGTGLMETQYF
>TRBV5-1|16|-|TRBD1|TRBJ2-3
TGCGCCAGCAGCCCAGAAGGACAGGGGGCGACAGATACGCAGTATTTT
CASSPEGQGATDTQYF
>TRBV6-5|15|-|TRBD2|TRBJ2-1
TGTGCCAGCAGCGGACTAGCGGGGGGGCGTAATGAGCAGTTCTTC
CASSGLAGGRNEQFF
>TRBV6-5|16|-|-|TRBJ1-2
TGTGCCAGCAGTTACTCGGGTGGACGGCAGGGCGGCGGCTACACCTTC
CASSYSGGRQGGGYTF